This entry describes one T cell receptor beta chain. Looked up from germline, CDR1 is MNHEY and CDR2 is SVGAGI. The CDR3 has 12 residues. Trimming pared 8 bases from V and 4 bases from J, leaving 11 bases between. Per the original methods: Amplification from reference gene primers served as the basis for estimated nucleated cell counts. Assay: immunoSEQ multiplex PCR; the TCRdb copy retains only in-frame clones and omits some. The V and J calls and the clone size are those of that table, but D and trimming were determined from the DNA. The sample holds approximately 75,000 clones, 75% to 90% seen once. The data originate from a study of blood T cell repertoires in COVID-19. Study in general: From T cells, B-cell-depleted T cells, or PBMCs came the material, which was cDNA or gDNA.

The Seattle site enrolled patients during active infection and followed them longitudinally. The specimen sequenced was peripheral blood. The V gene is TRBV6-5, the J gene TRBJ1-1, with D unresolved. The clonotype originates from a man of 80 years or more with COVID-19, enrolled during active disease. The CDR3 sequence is CASGSVSTEAFF. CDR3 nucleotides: TGTGCCAGCGGTTCAGTCAGCACTGAAGCTTTCTTT.